The sequence of this TCR beta chain was determined in a study of cytomegalovirus exposure and HLA in healthy donors. Study-level findings and limits: Sequences of the TCR beta chain were said to predict the HLA-A and HLA-B alleles of most subjects accurately. Of the V segments, some could not be distinguished, including TRBV6-2 and TRBV6-3, and were excluded.

Details on this clone: Antigen specificity is unknown.

Trimming at V came to 5 bases and at J to 0 bases, leaving 13 bases not matched to a gene. The CDR3 is made up of 17 amino acids. Germline CDR1 is SGHAT and CDR2 is FQNNGV. The PCR ran on 60 Vbeta and 13 Jbeta primers. Clones were read by immunoSEQ multiplex PCR, and TCRdb kept only the in-frame ones, dropping some. The sample has tens of thousands of clones; roughly nine tenths are singletons. This chain joins TRBV11-2 and TRBJ2-7; 7 positions agree with TRBD2. Sequencing was carried out using PBMCs. This sequence was found in a woman aged 25 to 39 in good health and CMV-seropositive. CDR3 sequence (DNA): TGTGCCAGCAGCGTAGGGGACGGGAGGACCTACTCCTACGAGCAGTACTTC. This encodes CASSVGDGRTYSYEQYF.